Below are 21 T cell receptor beta chains sequenced from a single sample in a study of identical twins. From the 5' RACE reads, TCRdb called clonotypes with MiXCR, one entry per CDR3 protein. The repertoire holds roughly 720,000 distinct CDR3 sequences, with 15% to 20% as singletons. The same specimen was also included in a second study, on T cells expressing NK-cell markers.

The specimen sequenced was PBMCs. The receptors here all came from a woman aged 18-35 years in good health.

This clonotype was counted between two and nine times. This rearrangement joins TRBV15 to TRBJ2-7; maybe TRBD1 (6 bases). CDR3 length: 15 amino acids. Trimming shortened V by 0 bases and J by 6 bases, and 15 bases separated the two germline ends. The germline gives CDR1 LNHNV, CDR2 YYDKDF (reference sequence). The CDR3 DNA reads TGTGCCACCAGCAGAGATCAGGGCCTACAGGGCGAGCAGTACTTC. Its protein product is CATSRDQGLQGEQYF.

The gene calls are TRBV12-3 or TRBV12-4 and TRBJ1-4; possible D gene TRBD1, 5 bases. The CDR3 has 10 amino acids. Between the trimmed V and J ends, which lost 8 bases and 10 bases, there was a span of 8 bases. The CDR3 bases are TGTGCCAGCGCTGGGGGAAAACTGTTTTTT. Protein sequence: CASAGGKLFF.

The V gene is TRBV7-9, the J gene TRBJ1-4; no clear D. V dropped 5 bases and J dropped 4 bases, with 11 bases sitting between them. This CDR3 is 14 amino acids long. Per the germline V gene, CDR1 is SEHNR and CDR2 is FQNEAQ (reference sequence). The CDR3 spells CASSPAGFNEKLFF. The DNA of the CDR3 is TGTGCCAGCAGCCCTGCAGGATTTAATGAAAAACTGTTTTTT. The full variable domain, with the rest looked up from reference TRBV7-9 and TRBJ1-4, is DTGVSQNPRHKITKRGQNVTFRCDPISEHNRLYWYRQTLGQGPEFLTYFQNEAQLEKSRLLSDRFSAERPKGSFSTLEIQRTEQGDSAMYLCASSPAGFNEKLFFGSGTQLSVL.

This clonotype turned up a few times. The V and J genes are TRBV29-1 and TRBJ1-6; maybe TRBD1 (5 bases). V lost 7 bases, J lost 9 bases, and 16 bases lay in between. The germline V gene has CDR1 SQVTM and CDR2 ANQGSEA. The CDR3 has 13 residues. CDR3 sequence: CSARGDDFSPLHF. CDR3 sequence (DNA): TGCAGCGCCCGGGGGGACGATTTTTCACCCCTCCACTTT. The full variable domain, completed using reference TRBV29-1 and TRBJ1-6, is SAVISQKPSRDICQRGTSLTIQCQVDSQVTMMFWYRQQPGQSLTLIATANQGSEATYESGFVIDKFPISRPNLTFSTLTVSNMSPEDSSIYLCSARGDDFSPLHFGNGTRLTVT.

The sample holds a few counts of this clonotype. This sequence joins TRBV20-1 and TRBJ2-6; D not certain. Trimming removed 3 bases from V and 0 bases from J, with 18 bases in between. Germline CDR1 reads DFQATT; CDR2 reads SNEGSKA (reference sequence). CDR3 length: 18 residues. This CDR3 is CSASSYAPIGSGANVLTF. CDR3 bases: TGCAGTGCTAGTAGCTACGCCCCTATTGGCTCTGGGGCCAACGTCCTGACTTTC.

This clonotype appeared a few times. The rearrangement uses TRBV20-1 and TRBJ2-1, with D tentatively TRBD2 (7 bases). Germline V gives CDR1 DFQATT, CDR2 SNEGSKA (reference sequence). Trimming removed 6 bases at V and 6 bases at J, with 15 bases between. This CDR3 comprises 13 residues. CDR3 sequence: CSATKGGVNEQFF. In DNA, the CDR3 is TGCAGTGCAACAAAAGGGGGGGTCAATGAGCAGTTCTTC.

This clonotype turned up a few times. J is TRBJ1-1 and V is TRBV7-9; D remains unclear. This CDR3 comprises 13 residues. Germline V CDR1 and CDR2: SEHNR, FQNEAQ (reference sequence). The V gene lost 5 bases and the J gene lost 1 base, with 8 bases spanning the gap. CDR3 amino acids: CASSILGNTEAFF. DNA for the CDR3: TGTGCCAGCAGCATATTAGGGAACACTGAAGCTTTCTTT. Drawing the rest from reference TRBV7-9 and TRBJ1-1, the complete variable domain is DTGVSQNPRHKITKRGQNVTFRCDPISEHNRLYWYRQTLGQGPEFLTYFQNEAQLEKSRLLSDRFSAERPKGSFSTLEIQRTEQGDSAMYLCASSILGNTEAFFGQGTRLTVV.

This chain uses TRBV5-1 with TRBJ1-1; the D gene is possibly TRBD1 (5 bases). CDR1 and CDR2 from the germline V gene are SGHRS and YFSETQ. Trimming cost V 3 bases and J 5 bases, with 17 bases left between them. The CDR3 has 15 residues. For the CDR3, the DNA is TGCGCCAGCAGCTCAGAAAGTTTCGGGGGAACTGAAGCTTTCTTT. It encodes CASSSESFGGTEAFF. Full variable domain (remainder filled in from reference TRBV5-1 and TRBJ1-1): KAGVTQTPRYLIKTRGQQVTLSCSPISGHRSVSWYQQTPGQGLQFLFEYFSETQRNKGNFPGRFSGRQFSNSRSEMNVSTLELGDSALYLCASSSESFGGTEAFFGQGTRLTVV.

The chain couples TRBV7-9 to TRBJ2-3; no clear D gene. The V and J ends lost 0 bases and 5 bases respectively, with 15 bases between them. Looked up from germline, CDR1 is SEHNR and CDR2 is FQNEAQ (reference sequence). CDR3 length equals 16 residues. CDR3 residues: CASSLAETGPGDTQYF. In nucleotides, the CDR3 is TGTGCCAGCAGCTTAGCGGAGACTGGTCCAGGAGATACGCAGTATTTT.

J is TRBJ2-5 and V is TRBV7-2; D may be TRBD2 (6 bases). The germline V and J ends were trimmed by 1 base and 4 bases, with 16 bases remaining between them. The germline V gene encodes CDR1 SGHTA and CDR2 FQGNSA. CDR3 size: 16 residues. In nucleotides, the CDR3 is TGTGCCAGCAGCTTAGGTGGCGGGAATATTCCAGAGACCCAGTACTTC. Translating gives CASSLGGGNIPETQYF.

This clonotype has a handful of counts. This chain links TRBV29-1 with TRBJ2-1; 7 bases are shared with TRBD1. The ends lost 6 bases at V and 0 bases at J; junction bases unmatched: 8. The V gene's germline CDR1 is SQVTM and CDR2 ANQGSEA. CDR3 length equals 15 residues. This CDR3 reads CSVTGTASSYNEQFF. The CDR3, as DNA: TGCAGCGTGACCGGGACAGCAAGCTCCTACAATGAGCAGTTCTTC.

The table lists this clonotype with a few counts. V and J are TRBV6-5 and TRBJ1-1, with TRBD1 as a possible D gene (5 bases). Trimming left V 2 bases short and J 3 bases short, with 13 bases between. The CDR3 covers 15 residues. Looked up from germline, CDR1 is MNHEY and CDR2 is SVGAGI. In DNA, the CDR3 is TGTGCCAGCAGTTACGCAGGGCTGTATCACACTGAAGCTTTCTTT. It codes for CASSYAGLYHTEAFF.

The chain employs TRBV4-2 and TRBJ2-1; a possible D gene is TRBD2 (6 bases). The CDR3 length is 17 residues. Looked up from germline, CDR1 is LGHNA and CDR2 is YNFKEQ. V dropped 5 bases and J dropped 0 bases, with 17 bases sitting between them. The CDR3 protein is CASSSARDSYSYNEQFF. Written as DNA, the CDR3 is TGTGCCAGCAGCTCAGCCCGGGACTCGTACTCCTACAATGAGCAGTTCTTC.

The chain has TRBV6-6 and TRBJ2-5; D is ambiguous. The CDR3 sequence is 13 residues long. Germline V gene lookup returns CDR1 MNHNY and CDR2 SVGAGI (reference sequence). Trimming left V 2 bases short and J 5 bases short, with 9 bases between. The CDR3 loop is CASSYLERETQYF. CDR3 DNA: TGTGCCAGCAGTTACCTGGAGAGGGAGACCCAGTACTTC.

The gene calls are TRBV4-2 and TRBJ2-7; D tentatively fits TRBD1 or TRBD2 (5 bases each). Trimming took 1 base from V and 2 from J, leaving 12 bases between them. This CDR3 comprises 15 residues. Germline CDR1 LGHNA, CDR2 YNFKEQ. The CDR3 is CASSQGGDLTYEQYF. The CDR3 DNA reads as TGTGCCAGCAGCCAAGGAGGGGACCTAACCTACGAGCAGTACTTC.

The chain combines TRBV20-1 with TRBJ2-2; TRBD2 aligns across 8 bases. The length of the CDR3 is 15 residues. Looked up from germline, CDR1 is DFQATT and CDR2 is SNEGSKA (reference sequence). The ends lost 0 bases at V and 5 bases at J; junction bases unmatched: 5. CDR3 in amino acids: CSARDEPSGTGELFF. CDR3 nucleotides: TGCAGTGCTAGAGATGAGCCTAGCGGGACCGGGGAGCTGTTTTTT.

With respect to this clonotype: Just one base apart from a much larger clone, this may be a read error. CDR3 protein: CSVLGGRREGPTNTQYF. In nucleotides, the CDR3 is TGCAGCGTTCTGGGGGGACGTCGGGAGGGCCCAACAAATACGCAGTATTTT. The genes are TRBV29-1 and TRBJ2-3, with TRBD2 matching 8 bases. CDR3 length equals 17 residues. V trimming: 5 bases; J trimming: 7 bases; junction bases outside the gene matches: 20. The V gene's germline CDR1 is SQVTM and CDR2 ANQGSEA.

This clonotype is a singleton in its sample. The CDR3: CASSAFREGYEQYF. DNA for the CDR3: TGTGCCAGCAGTGCGTTTAGGGAGGGCTACGAGCAGTACTTC. This chain connects TRBV2 to TRBJ2-7, with 7 bases lining up with TRBD2. CDR3 size: 14 residues. Germline values: CDR1 SNHLY, CDR2 FYNNEI. V shed 4 bases, J shed 3 bases, and the junction held 6 bases outside the gene matches.

The chain couples TRBV7-9 to TRBJ2-1; 7 bases match TRBD2. The CDR3 runs to 15 residues. CDR1 is SEHNR, CDR2 FQNEAQ, per germline (reference sequence). J lost 2 bases, V lost 5 bases, and 6 bases had no gene match. The CDR3 protein is CASSLWEGTYNEQFF. The CDR3 DNA reads TGTGCCAGCAGCCTATGGGAGGGAACCTACAATGAGCAGTTCTTC.

This clonotype has a count of ten or more. The chain links TRBV24-1 to TRBJ2-3; TRBD1 matches at 9 bases. The junction had 4 bases not matched to a gene; V was cut back by 4 bases and J by 0 bases. CDR1 and CDR2 from the germline V gene are KGHDR and SFDVKD. The CDR3 consists of 16 residues. The CDR3 sequence: CATSDPGQGSTDTQYF. CDR3 DNA sequence: TGTGCCACCAGTGACCCTGGACAGGGGAGCACAGATACGCAGTATTTT.

There are a few counts of this clonotype. The chain is built from TRBV5-4 and TRBJ2-3; 9 bases are a match to TRBD2. CDR1 is SGHNT and CDR2 is YYREEE in the germline V gene (reference sequence). This CDR3 comprises 16 residues. V shed 1 base and J 1 base; nucleotides not matched to a gene: 4. The DNA of the CDR3 is TGTGCCAGCAGCTTGTATGCGGGAGGGCGCACAGATACGCAGTATTTT. Its translation: CASSLYAGGRTDTQYF.